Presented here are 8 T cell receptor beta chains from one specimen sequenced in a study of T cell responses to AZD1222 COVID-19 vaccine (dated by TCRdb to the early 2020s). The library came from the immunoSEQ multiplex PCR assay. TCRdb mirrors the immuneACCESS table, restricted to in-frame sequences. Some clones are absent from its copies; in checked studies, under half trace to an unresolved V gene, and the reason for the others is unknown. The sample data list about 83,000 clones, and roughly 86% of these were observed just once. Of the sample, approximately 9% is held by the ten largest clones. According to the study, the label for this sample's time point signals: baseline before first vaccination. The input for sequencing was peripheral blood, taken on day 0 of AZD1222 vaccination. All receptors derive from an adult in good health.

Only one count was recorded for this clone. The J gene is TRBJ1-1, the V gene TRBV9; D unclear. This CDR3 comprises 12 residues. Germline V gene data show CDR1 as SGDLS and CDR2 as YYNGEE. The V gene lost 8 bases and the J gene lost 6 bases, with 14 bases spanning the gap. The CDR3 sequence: CASPLQSPEAFF. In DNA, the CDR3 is TGTGCCAGTCCACTTCAGTCCCCTGAAGCTTTCTTT.

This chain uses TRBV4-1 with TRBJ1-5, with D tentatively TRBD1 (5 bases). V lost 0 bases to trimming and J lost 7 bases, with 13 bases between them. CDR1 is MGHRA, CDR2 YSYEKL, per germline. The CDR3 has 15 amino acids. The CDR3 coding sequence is TGCGCCAGCAGCCAAGATCGGGGGAGTTTGCAGCCCCAGCATTTT. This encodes CASSQDRGSLQPQHF.

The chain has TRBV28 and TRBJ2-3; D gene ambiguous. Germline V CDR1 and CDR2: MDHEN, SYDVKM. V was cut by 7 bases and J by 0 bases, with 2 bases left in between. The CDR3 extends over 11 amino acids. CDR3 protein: CASTSTDTQYF. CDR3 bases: TGTGCCAGCACCAGCACAGATACGCAGTATTTT.

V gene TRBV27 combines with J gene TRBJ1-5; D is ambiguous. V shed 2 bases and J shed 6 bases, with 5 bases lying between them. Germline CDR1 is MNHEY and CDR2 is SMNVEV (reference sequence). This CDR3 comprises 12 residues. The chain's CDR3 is CASSLPGQPQHF. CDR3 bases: TGTGCCAGCAGTTTACCGGGTCAGCCCCAGCATTTT.

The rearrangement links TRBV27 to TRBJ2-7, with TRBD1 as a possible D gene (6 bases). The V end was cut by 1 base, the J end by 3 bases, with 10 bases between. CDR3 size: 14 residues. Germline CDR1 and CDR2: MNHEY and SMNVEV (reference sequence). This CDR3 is CASSLYGGGYEQYF. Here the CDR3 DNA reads TGTGCCAGCAGTTTATATGGGGGCGGCTACGAGCAGTACTTC.

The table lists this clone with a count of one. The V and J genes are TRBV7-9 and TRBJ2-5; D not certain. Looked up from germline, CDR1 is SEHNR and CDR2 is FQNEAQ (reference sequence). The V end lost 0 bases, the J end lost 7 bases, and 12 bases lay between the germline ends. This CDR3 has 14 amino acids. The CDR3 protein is CASSLAGSWGTQYF. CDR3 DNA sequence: TGTGCCAGCAGCTTAGCGGGCTCTTGGGGGACCCAGTACTTC. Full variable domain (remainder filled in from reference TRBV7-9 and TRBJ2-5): DTGVSQNPRHKITKRGQNVTFRCDPISEHNRLYWYRQTLGQGPEFLTYFQNEAQLEKSRLLSDRFSAERPKGSFSTLEIQRTEQGDSAMYLCASSLAGSWGTQYFGPGTRLLVL.

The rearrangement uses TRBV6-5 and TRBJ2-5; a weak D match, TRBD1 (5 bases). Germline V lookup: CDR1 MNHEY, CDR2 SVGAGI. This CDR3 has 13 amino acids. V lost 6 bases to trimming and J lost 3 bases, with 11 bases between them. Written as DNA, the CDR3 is TGTGCCAGCAGACCCTACAGGAAAGAGACCCAGTACTTC. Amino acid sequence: CASRPYRKETQYF.

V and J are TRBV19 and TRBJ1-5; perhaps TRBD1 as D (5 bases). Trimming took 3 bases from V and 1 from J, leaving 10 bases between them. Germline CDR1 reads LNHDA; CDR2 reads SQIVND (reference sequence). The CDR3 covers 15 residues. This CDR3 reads CASSIDGDSNQPQHF. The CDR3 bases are TGTGCCAGTAGTATTGACGGGGACAGCAATCAGCCCCAGCATTTT. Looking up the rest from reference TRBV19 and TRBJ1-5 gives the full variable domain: DGGITQSPKYLFRKEGQNVTLSCEQNLNHDAMYWYRQDPGQGLRLIYYSQIVNDFQKGDIAEGYSVSREKKESFPLTVTSAQKNPTAFYLCASSIDGDSNQPQHFGDGTRLSIL.